This TCR beta chain is drawn from a study of cytomegalovirus exposure and HLA in healthy donors (dated by TCRdb to 2016 to 2017). Notes on the research overall: An earlier analysis of a few hundred of the donors reported under 300 Gb of sequence data and 117 million unique TCR beta sequences obtained from about 200 million T cells. In a later analysis, previously published TCR beta repertoires from several hundred donors were re-analyzed and high-resolution HLA genotyping was added so that TCR occurrence patterns could be studied. Class I and class II HLA loci were covered by the typing at four-digit resolution. Roughly 300 gigabases of sequencing data and approximately 92 million unique TCR sequences made up an early release that covered 500 to 700 HLA-typed donors. Of the 300 to 450 genotyped donors, 70% to 90% were placed in the genetic ancestry cluster associated with self-reported Caucasian donors. The study profiled the T cell repertoires of about 720 subjects by immunosequencing and related them to cytomegalovirus serostatus. In addition to the first cohort of around 670 subjects, a separate validation cohort of 100 to 150 different subjects was used. Donor age, sex, ethnicity and CMV serostatus were collected together with the repertoire data. The study combined high-throughput TCR immunosequencing, statistical association of individual TCRs with disease status, and machine learning to predict cytomegalovirus infection status. The later analysis used no new phenotypic data to find candidate immune exposures, relying instead on TCR beta sequences and their occurrence across donors. Among 300 to 500 genotyped donors of the cohort, an average of roughly 230,000 unique TCR beta nucleotide sequences was sequenced per donor, of which about 18% were non-productive. The study aimed to test whether cataloging public T cell receptors could reveal signatures of past pathogen exposure. An earlier analysis of several hundred of the donors applied high-throughput TCR beta sequencing to assess whether each TCR beta V gene segment acted as functional or pseudogenic. Every repertoire in the discovery cohort had been generated on one and the same sequencing platform. About 5 DR-DQ haplotypes were handled as single units for association and clustering, since linkage in the cohort was strong. Typing coverage differed by locus: A, B, C, DRB1 and DQB1 were typed in roughly 629-630 donors, DQA1 in 500 to 550, DPA1 in 600 to 610, and DPB1 in roughly 450. In a later genetic analysis, genome-wide SNP genotypes for about three fifths of the 666 donors were used, and that subset was treated as a discovery cohort. Results the study describes overall, beyond this receptor: In vitro tests confirmed that three of the cytomegalovirus-associated TCR beta chains recognize cytomegalovirus antigens. A further reported finding was that TCR beta sequences accurately predicted the HLA-A and HLA-B alleles for most subjects in the first cohort. When HLA alleles, especially DR and DQ, strongly co-occurred, attributing TCR associations to individual alleles was difficult. In the study, 150 to 200 TCR beta chains were listed as associated with cytomegalovirus. A later genetic analysis reported fewer N-insertions in productive TCRs among donors in an Asian-associated ancestry cluster than the approximately 700-donor mean. According to a later analysis, most CMV-associated TCR beta chains appeared to be HLA-restricted, and the HLA associations seemed to be driven largely by CMV exposure. The authors suggested that the approach could potentially be extended to other disease states and immunological phenotypes. A group of highly shared sequence variants was considered likely to be a technical artifact of the sequencing pipeline. Because some donors lacked HLA typing at each locus, the association tests relied only on the typed subset. Linkage disequilibrium might explain the correlated functional status among segregating V segments, but an unknown experimental factor could not be excluded. A later analysis associated 16,951 TCR beta sequences with specific HLA alleles at a false discovery rate of 0.05. An association between a missense DCLRE1C variant and V-gene and J-gene trimming of TCR beta chains was found in a later genetic analysis and replicated in an independent cohort. Roughly uniform sequencing depth across donors was assumed in presence/absence analyses, although this assumption may not hold. Immune exposure information for the cohort was limited to CMV serostatus. In both the original and validation cohorts, the classifier was reported to diagnose cytomegalovirus status with high specificity and sensitivity. In a later analysis, TCR association rates were found to vary across HLA loci, with the most associated TCRs seen for DRB1 alleles and the fewest for HLA-C alleles. An earlier analysis of approximately 590 of the donors showed that most TCR beta V segments appeared in productive rearrangements either about 87% or about 30% of the time, which broadly matched IMGT annotations. The cohort was sequenced for TCR beta chains only, and without alpha or paired-chain data the features that could be detected were limited. According to a later analysis, parvovirus B19, influenza, CMV and Epstein-Barr virus appeared linked to several top co-occurrence clusters. Most TCR sequences were observed very rarely across donors, whereas some public TCRs were present in many individuals. The earlier analysis of 587 of the donors excluded approximately 15 rarely observed V segments, including chromosome 9 orphons, because counts were too low. In a later analysis, HLA-associated TCR beta chains showed more clonal expansion and lower generation probabilities than non-associated chains that were equally common.

This clone occurred once. Its binding antigen is unknown. Base qualities are not provided; no much larger clone lies one nucleotide away. The cohort consisted of 600 to 750 healthy bone marrow donors. All cohort members were sampled while nominally healthy, although unrecorded immune exposures were likely present. The donor was CMV seropositive and was included in the group of 289 seropositive cohort members. Every donor gave a peripheral blood sample, and the peripheral blood mononuclear cells from that sample were used for TCR beta sequencing. Genomic DNA extraction from the blood cell samples was performed with the Qiagen DNeasy Blood Extraction Kit. The library was made by the immunoSEQ multiplex PCR assay. For the multiplex PCR, a mixture combining 60 forward primers for TCR Vbeta segments and 13 reverse primers for TCR Jbeta segments was used. A multiplex PCR assay on genomic DNA amplified the CDR3 region of rearranged TCR beta genes. The amplified TCR beta libraries were sequenced on the Illumina HiSeq System as 87-base-pair reads. As for the original processing: Across the roughly 700 repertoires, a later analysis counted roughly 77 million unique TCR beta chains, some 11 million of which were shared by at least two donors. To remove PCR and sequencing errors, raw reads were error-corrected and collapsed into unique sequences using a nearest-neighbor algorithm that merged closely related sequences. Alignment of CDR3 sequences to IMGT reference sequences was used to assign V, D and J gene segments. Each retained sequence needed at least a six-nucleotide match to both a V gene segment and a J gene segment. A rearrangement was called productive if the CDR3 had no stop codons and remained in frame with V and J, and every other rearrangement was called non-productive. Following IMGT convention, CDR3 was defined as the stretch from the second conserved V-encoded cysteine to the conserved J-encoded phenylalanine. Sequences without an unambiguous match to a single V gene segment were excluded from the earlier analysis of about 600 of the donors. An earlier analysis of 587 of the donors classified V segments as functional when productive rearrangements were above 56.7% and as segregating when the standard deviation between donors was above 5%. A statistical classification framework was built for diagnosing cytomegalovirus status from the catalog of TCR beta chain sequences. V and J gene assignment, in a later analysis, came from comparing TCR nucleotide sequences with IMGT/GENE-DB human TR gene sequences. In a later analysis, CDR3 sequences and most-parsimonious VDJ recombination scenarios were assigned using the TCRdist pipeline. In a later analysis, each TCR beta chain was defined by its CDR3 amino acid sequence together with its V-gene family, and reads without a unique V-gene family were excluded. As a way to deal with suspected cross-contamination and a sequencing artifact, a later analysis dropped more than 500 nucleotide sequences that were highly shared and had low generation probability. For each public chain, a later analysis derived a clonal expansion index from normalized ranks of inferred template counts within each repertoire. A later analysis computed generation probabilities with a VDJ recombination model fitted to out-of-frame rearrangements, and checked the results against IGoR. A later analysis scored TCR-TCR, TCR-HLA and TCR-CMV co-occurrence with hypergeometric tests, applying a repertoire-size bias correction to TCR pairs. To estimate false discovery rates, a later analysis permuted the HLA or CMV assignments 20 times. A later analysis grouped co-occurring TCRs with DBSCAN, adding TCRdist sequence similarity when clustering within HLA-allele-positive subsets. For co-occurrence clustering, repertoires with fewer than 30,000 or more than 120,000 public chains were excluded, along with five repertoires with anomalous nucleotide sharing. Not all clones reach the TCRdb copy of this immuneACCESS table, which keeps in-frame sequences only. Checked studies attribute under half of the gap to unresolved V genes and leave the rest unexplained. Clone size and V and J calls were adopted from that table, with D and trimming inferred from the DNA. This sample gives some 170,000 clones in total; roughly 80% of them show up just once. The ten largest clones take up under 1% of the sample.

The source of this sequence is a girl aged 2 to 10 in good health and CMV-seropositive. The sequencing sample was made of PBMCs.

CDR3 protein: CASSQEIRLPPDTQYF. Here is the DNA: TGCGCCAGCAGCCAAGAAATCCGACTCCCCCCAGATACGCAGTATTTT. The rearrangement joined TRBV4-1 to TRBJ2-3, with the D gene too uncertain to name. The CDR3 runs 16 residues from the cysteine to the phenylalanine. The retained sequence is limited to the CDR3, 48 bases, with the frame set at the first base. V and J are truncated by 0 bases and 4 bases respectively, leaving an intervening sequence of 14 bases. CDR1 and CDR2, looked up from the germline V gene, are MGHRA and YSYEKL.